This entry concerns a single T cell receptor beta chain. The antigen is unknown. The germline gives CDR1 SQVTM, CDR2 ANQGSEA. V was clipped by 5 bases and J by 8 bases, with 15 bases between them. CDR3 size: 12 residues. The sample belongs to a study of blood T cells in healthy people across ages. Study-level points and caveats: CMV infection status of these donors was not known.

Each of the donors had 9 to 10 milliliters of peripheral blood drawn into EDTA-treated Vacutainer tubes. No fewer than 5.5 micrograms of total RNA were isolated from every sample. Primers used in a second PCR of roughly 6 to 11 cycles were a sample-barcoded 5' primer and a J-beta primer mix. TCRdb itself ran the 5' RACE reads through MiXCR, one entry per CDR3 protein. The sample gives about 800,000 distinct CDR3 sequences, nearly 60% of which show up once; 20% to 25% is in the top ten. The specimen sequenced was blood. This chain links TRBV29-1 with TRBJ1-2; possible D gene TRBD1, 6 bases. This TCR was sampled from a man aged 25 to 45 in good health. CDR3 sequence (DNA): TGCAGCGTTAGGGGGTCCCAGCAAGGCTACACCTTC. Amino acid sequence: CSVRGSQQGYTF.